This T cell receptor (beta chain) was identified in a study of blood T cell repertoires in COVID-19. Study as a whole: The United States, Italy and Spain were the sources of the acute and convalescent COVID-19 samples. The cDNA or gDNA used as material had been derived from T cells, B-cell-depleted T cells, or PBMCs.

In the source study's methods: Amplification with reference gene primers provided the estimates of nucleated cell counts. The method was immunoSEQ multiplex PCR; TCRdb's version includes in-frame clones alone and lacks a portion of them. V, J and clone size are taken as reported in that table, and D and trimming were inferred from the DNA itself. Of about 350,000 clones in the sample, about 90% were seen once. Germline V gene sequence: CDR1 SGHAT, CDR2 FQNNGV. The V and J ends lost 3 bases and 4 bases respectively, with 3 bases between them. CDR3 size: 11 residues. A Seattle source enrolled patients during active infection and followed them longitudinally.

Sequencing input: peripheral blood. V and J are TRBV11-2 and TRBJ1-2; D is unresolved. This TCR came from a woman aged 50 to 60 with COVID-19, enrolled during active disease. The CDR3 nucleotides are TGTGCCAGCAGCTTTAGCTATGGCTACACCTTC. This sequence encodes CASSFSYGYTF.